The rows below give T cell receptor beta chains drawn from one sample of a study of T cell clonotyping in hematopoietic cell transplantation. TCRdb keeps only in-frame clones here, not all; method: immunoSEQ multiplex PCR. The table has around 5,600 clones, around 83% seen once. The sample here was peripheral blood mononuclear cells, taken before stem cell transplant. Source of these receptors: a man aged 55 to 69 with acute myeloid leukemia. Some clones in this sample may be carry-over from other donors' samples. CDR3s include the opening cysteine and the closing phenylalanine or tryptophan. A D gene is named only where the DNA matches it firmly. A row's size may be missing; if present it is once, few, many or a size class.

j_call,d_call,v_call,clone_size,cdr3_aa,cdr3_nt
TRBJ2-7,NA,TRBV10-2,NA,CASSERQDEQYF,TGCGCCAGCAGTGAAAGGCAGGACGAGCAGTACTTC
TRBJ2-7,TRBD2,TRBV7-8,NA,CASSYTSGAAYEQYF,TGTGCCAGCAGCTATACTAGCGGGGCAGCCTACGAGCAGTACTTC
TRBJ2-7,NA,TRBV9,NA,CASGTGHYEQYF,TGTGCCAGCGGGACGGGACACTACGAGCAGTACTTC
TRBJ1-3,NA,TRBV19,NA,CASSMRGLAGNTIYF,TGTGCCAGTAGTATGAGGGGTCTGGCTGGAAACACCATATATTTT
TRBJ2-7,TRBD1,TRBV19,NA,CASSPTGFHEQYF,TGTGCCAGTAGCCCGACAGGGTTTCACGAGCAGTACTTC
TRBJ1-6,NA,TRBV27,few,CASSLKVPSPLHF,TGTGCCAGCAGTTTAAAGGTCCCTTCACCCCTCCACTTT
TRBJ1-1,TRBD1,TRBV7-6,NA,CASSFRGPNTEAFF,TGTGCCAGCAGCTTCAGGGGGCCGAACACTGAAGCTTTCTTT
TRBJ2-1,NA,TRBV5-4,NA,CASSLTLREQFF,TGTGCCAGCAGCTTGACCCTAAGGGAGCAGTTCTTC
TRBJ2-1,NA,TRBV7-2,NA,CASSLDYNEQFF,TGTGCCAGCAGCTTAGACTACAATGAGCAGTTCTTC
TRBJ2-2,NA,TRBV2,NA,CASMKGRADTGELFF,TGTGCCAGCATGAAAGGACGTGCGGACACCGGGGAGCTGTTTTTT
TRBJ2-7,TRBD2,TRBV10-1,NA,CASSSNGTSSPDEQYF,TGCGCCAGCAGTTCTAACGGGACTAGTTCCCCCGACGAGCAGTACTTC
TRBJ1-1,NA,TRBV7-8,NA,CASTKTGLNTEAFF,TGTGCCAGCACAAAGACAGGTTTGAACACTGAAGCTTTCTTT
TRBJ1-1,NA,TRBV25-1,NA,CASSELTGGTEAFF,TGTGCCAGCAGTGAATTAACGGGGGGCACTGAAGCTTTCTTT
TRBJ2-5,NA,TRBV13,NA,CASSGPEETQYF,TGTGCCAGCAGTGGGCCGGAAGAGACCCAGTACTTC
TRBJ1-1,NA,TRBV2,NA,CASSGARGNRAEAFF,TGTGCCAGCAGTGGTGCGAGGGGTAATAGGGCTGAAGCTTTCTTT
TRBJ2-5,NA,TRBV9,NA,CASSVEFRGPSGTQYF,TGTGCCAGCAGCGTAGAATTCAGGGGGCCTAGCGGGACCCAGTACTTC
TRBJ2-2,NA,TRBV7-2,NA,CASSTERAGELFF,TGTGCCAGCAGCACAGAGAGGGCCGGGGAGCTGTTTTTT
TRBJ2-3,TRBD2,TRBV27,few,CASSPEAGAADTQYF,TGTGCCAGCAGTCCCGAAGCGGGAGCAGCAGATACGCAGTATTTT
TRBJ2-7,NA,TRBV10-3,NA,CAISDPSDGSYEQYF,TGTGCCATCAGTGATCCTTCGGACGGGTCCTACGAGCAGTACTTC
TRBJ1-2,NA,TRBV13,few,CASSGRGYTF,TGTGCCAGCAGCGGAAGAGGCTACACCTTC
TRBJ2-5,TRBD2,TRBV7-2,NA,CASSFGAGGWQETQYF,TGTGCCAGCAGCTTTGGAGCGGGGGGGTGGCAAGAGACCCAGTACTTC
TRBJ2-2,NA,TRBV10-3,NA,CAISEWGLVNTGELFF,TGTGCCATCAGTGAATGGGGACTTGTGAACACCGGGGAGCTGTTTTTT
TRBJ1-4,TRBD1,TRBV11-2,NA,CASSLRQGAGEKLFF,TGTGCCAGCAGCTTAAGGCAGGGGGCGGGTGAAAAACTGTTTTTT
TRBJ2-7,NA,TRBV14,NA,CASSQENRFSYEQYF,TGTGCCAGCAGCCAAGAAAACAGGTTCTCCTACGAGCAGTACTTC
TRBJ1-3,NA,TRBV25-1,NA,CASSDSTGQPGNTIYF,TGTGCCAGCAGTGATTCCACAGGGCAGCCTGGAAACACCATATATTTT
TRBJ2-1,TRBD2,TRBV5-4,NA,CASSWTSGRAYNEQFF,TGTGCCAGCAGCTGGACTAGCGGGAGGGCGTACAATGAGCAGTTCTTC
TRBJ2-2,TRBD2,TRBV5-1,NA,CASSRGVEASNTGELFF,TGCGCCAGCAGCCGGGGGGTTGAGGCTTCGAACACCGGGGAGCTGTTTTTT
TRBJ1-4,TRBD1,TRBV9,NA,CASSRYRGRDEKLFF,TGTGCCAGCAGCCGCTACAGGGGACGCGATGAAAAACTGTTTTTT
TRBJ2-1,TRBD2,TRBV5-1,once,CASRLADLYNEQFF,TGCGCCAGCAGACTAGCGGACTTATACAATGAGCAGTTCTTC
TRBJ2-1,NA,TRBV28,NA,CASSLAYNEQFF,TGTGCCAGCAGTTTAGCCTACAATGAGCAGTTCTTC
TRBJ1-5,TRBD1,TRBV6-5,few,CASSPGQGAQPQHF,TGTGCCAGCAGCCCCGGACAGGGGGCTCAGCCCCAGCATTTT
TRBJ1-2,NA,TRBV14,NA,CASSRGGDYGYTF,TGTGCCAGCAGCCGGGGGGGAGACTATGGCTACACCTTC